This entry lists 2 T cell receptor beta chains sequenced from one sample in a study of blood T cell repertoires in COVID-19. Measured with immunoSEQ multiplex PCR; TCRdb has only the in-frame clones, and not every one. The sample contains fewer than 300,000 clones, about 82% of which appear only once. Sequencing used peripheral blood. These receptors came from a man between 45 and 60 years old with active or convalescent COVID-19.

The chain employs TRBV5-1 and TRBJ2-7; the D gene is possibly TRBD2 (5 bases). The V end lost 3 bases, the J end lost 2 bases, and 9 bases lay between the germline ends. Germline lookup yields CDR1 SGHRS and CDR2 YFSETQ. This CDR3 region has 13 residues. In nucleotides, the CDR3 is TGCGCCAGCAGCTGGAGCGGCCCCTACGAGCAGTACTTC. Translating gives CASSWSGPYEQYF.

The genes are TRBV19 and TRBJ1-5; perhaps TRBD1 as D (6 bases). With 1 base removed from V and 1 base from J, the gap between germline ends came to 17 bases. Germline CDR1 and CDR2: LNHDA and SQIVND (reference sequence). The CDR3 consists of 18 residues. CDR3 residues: CASSIVRPGRGSNQPQHF. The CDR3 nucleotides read TGTGCCAGTAGTATAGTCCGCCCGGGCAGGGGAAGCAATCAGCCCCAGCATTTT. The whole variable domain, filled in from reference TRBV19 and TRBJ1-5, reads DGGITQSPKYLFRKEGQNVTLSCEQNLNHDAMYWYRQDPGQGLRLIYYSQIVNDFQKGDIAEGYSVSREKKESFPLTVTSAQKNPTAFYLCASSIVRPGRGSNQPQHFGDGTRLSIL.